The source of this TCR beta chain is a study of blood T cell repertoires in COVID-19. In the study overall: Spain, Italy and the United States supplied samples that represented acute and convalescent COVID-19. PBMCs, B-cell-depleted T cells, or T cells provided the cDNA or gDNA that made up the material.

The method was immunoSEQ multiplex PCR; TCRdb's version includes in-frame clones alone and lacks a portion of them. The data hold 300,000 or so clones, with 75% to 95% observed a single time. Membership in each cohort depended on participant-reported clinical history. Each recovered donor of Cohort 3 presented with two negative PCRs, clearance, or symptom resolution. V shed 4 bases and J 1 base; nucleotides not matched to a gene: 6. This CDR3 spans 15 amino acids. The germline V gene has CDR1 WSHSY and CDR2 SAAADI. This clone has just one count. The sample consisted of PBMCs or T cells enriched from blood (not recorded which). The chain employs TRBV10-2 and TRBJ1-1; 7 nucleotides match TRBD1. The receptor comes from a woman between 25 and 40 years old who had recovered from COVID-19. In DNA form, the CDR3 reads TGCGCCAGCAGTGCTACAGGGGTGCGGAACACTGAAGCTTTCTTT. This gives the protein CASSATGVRNTEAFF.